The 2 T cell receptor beta chains in this list originate from one sample, sequenced in a study of T cell repertoires in cytomegalovirus infection. Each CDR3 protein gets one entry after TCRdb re-called the reads with MiXCR. The sample has around 550,000 distinct CDR3 sequences; around a quarter are singletons. Sequencing used PBMCs. Receptors originate from a human donor in good health (CMV status not recorded). Some clones in this sample may be carry-over from other donors' samples.

V and J are TRBV20-1 and TRBJ1-1; D gene ambiguous. Trimming left V 3 bases short and J 10 bases short, with 12 bases between. Germline CDR1 DFQATT, CDR2 SNEGSKA (reference sequence). This CDR3 is 11 amino acids long. This chain's CDR3 is CSARFREGAFF. CDR3 bases: TGCAGTGCTAGGTTTCGGGAGGGAGCTTTCTTT.

This clonotype was recorded a few times. The chain employs TRBV6-2 or TRBV6-3 and TRBJ2-7; tentatively, D is TRBD1 or TRBD2 (5 bases each). Trimming removed 5 bases from V and 3 bases from J, with 14 bases in between. Germline loops: CDR1 MNHEY, CDR2 SVGEGT. The CDR3 is made up of 14 amino acids. CDR3 residues: CASSAPGRIYEQYV. CDR3 bases: TGTGCCAGCAGTGCCCCGGGACGGATCTACGAGCAGTACGTC.